The source of this TCR beta chain is a study of blood T cell repertoires in COVID-19. The germline gives CDR1 SGHTA, CDR2 FQGTGA. This CDR3 is 13 amino acids long. V was pared by 5 bases and J by 5 bases, with 12 bases between. Data came from immunoSEQ multiplex PCR; TCRdb stores just in-frame clones and leaves some out. The sample has approximately 150,000 clones; approximately 81% are singletons. Sequencing input: peripheral blood. V gene TRBV7-3 combines with J gene TRBJ1-2; D is unclear. The source of this sequence is a man in his forties or fifties with acute or convalescent COVID-19. Here the CDR3 DNA reads TGTGCCAGCAGCCCAGGAACGGGGTATGGCTACACCTTC. As protein: CASSPGTGYGYTF.